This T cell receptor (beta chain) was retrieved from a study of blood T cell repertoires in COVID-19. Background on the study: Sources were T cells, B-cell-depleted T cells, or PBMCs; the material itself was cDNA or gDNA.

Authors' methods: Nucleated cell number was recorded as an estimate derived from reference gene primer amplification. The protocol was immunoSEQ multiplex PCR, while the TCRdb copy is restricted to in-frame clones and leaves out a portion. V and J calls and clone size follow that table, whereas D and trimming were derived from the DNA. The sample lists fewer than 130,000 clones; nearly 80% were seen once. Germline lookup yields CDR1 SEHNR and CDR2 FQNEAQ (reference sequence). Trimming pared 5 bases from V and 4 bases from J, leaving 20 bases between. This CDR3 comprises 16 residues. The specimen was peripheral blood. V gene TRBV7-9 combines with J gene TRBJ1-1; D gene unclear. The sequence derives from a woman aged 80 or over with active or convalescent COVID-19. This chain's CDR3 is CASSPRVSAIVTEAFF. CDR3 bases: TGTGCCAGCAGCCCCCGGGTGAGTGCTATAGTCACTGAAGCTTTCTTT.